This TCR beta chain derives from a study of T cells in Graves' hyperthyroidism and ophthalmopathy. For Graves' hyperthyroidism to be stable, ophthalmopathy could not progress within 18 months. TCR beta CDR3 regions were amplified from RNA transcripts. Initially, a first-round RT-PCR of the TCR CDR3 employed the HTBI primer set. TCRdb independently ran MiXCR on the multiplex PCR reads; one entry per CDR3 protein. The profile shows about 690,000 distinct CDR3 sequences, roughly 17% of them singletons. This CDR3 comprises 14 residues. Germline CDR1 LNHDA, CDR2 SQIVND (reference sequence). Trimming removed 4 bases at V and 5 bases at J, with 15 bases between. This clonotype was seen a handful of times.

The sample was blood. The genes are TRBV19 and TRBJ2-7; tentative D call: TRBD1 (6 bases). The source of this sequence is a man over 45 with Graves' hyperthyroidism. The CDR3 here is CASSKDRSADEQYF. The CDR3 nucleotides are TGTGCCAGTAGTAAAGACAGGTCAGCGGACGAGCAGTACTTC. Variable domain in full (rest from reference TRBV19 and TRBJ2-7): DGGITQSPKYLFRKEGQNVTLSCEQNLNHDAMYWYRQDPGQGLRLIYYSQIVNDFQKGDIAEGYSVSREKKESFPLTVTSAQKNPTAFYLCASSKDRSADEQYFGPGTRLTVT.